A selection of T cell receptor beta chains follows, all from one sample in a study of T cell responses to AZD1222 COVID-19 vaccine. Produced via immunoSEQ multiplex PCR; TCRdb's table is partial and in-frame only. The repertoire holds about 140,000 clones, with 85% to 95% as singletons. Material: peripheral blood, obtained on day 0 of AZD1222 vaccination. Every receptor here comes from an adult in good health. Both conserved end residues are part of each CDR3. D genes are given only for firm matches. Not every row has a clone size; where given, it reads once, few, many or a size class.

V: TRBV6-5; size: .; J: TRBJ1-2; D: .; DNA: TGTGCCAGCAGTTACTCGAAACCTCCAAGATCGGGCTACACCTTC; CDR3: CASSYSKPPRSGYTF
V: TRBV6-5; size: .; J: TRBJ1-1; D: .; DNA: TGTGCCAGCTGGTTGGGAGGGACTGAAGCTTTCTTT; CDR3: CASWLGGTEAFF
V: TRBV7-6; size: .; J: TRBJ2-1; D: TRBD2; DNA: TGTGCCAGCAGCTTAGAGCCTAGCGGGGGACTCTCCTACAATGAGCAGTTCTTC; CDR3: CASSLEPSGGLSYNEQFF
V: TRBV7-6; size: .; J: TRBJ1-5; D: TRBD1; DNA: TGTGCCAGCAGCTTAGTGACAGGGGGGAATCAGCCCCAGCATTTT; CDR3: CASSLVTGGNQPQHF
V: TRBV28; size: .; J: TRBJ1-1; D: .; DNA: TGTGCCAGCAGCCCTCCCGAGATCGTTCACGATGAAGCTTTCTTT; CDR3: CASSPPEIVHDEAFF
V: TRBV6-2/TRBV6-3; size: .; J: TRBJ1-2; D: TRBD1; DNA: TGTGCCAGCAGTTACGGGACAGCAATTGGCTACACCTTC; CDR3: CASSYGTAIGYTF
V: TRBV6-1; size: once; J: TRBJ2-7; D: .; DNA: TGTGCCAGCAGTGATTGGGGCCTCGAGCAGTACTTC; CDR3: CASSDWGLEQYF
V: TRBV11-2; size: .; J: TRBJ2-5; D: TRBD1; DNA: TGTGCCAGCAGCTCCGGACAGGGTCAACAAGAGACCCAGTACTTC; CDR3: CASSSGQGQQETQYF
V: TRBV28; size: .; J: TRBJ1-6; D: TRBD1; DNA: TGTGCCAGCAGCTATCCGGGACAGGGGAATTCACCCCTCCACTTT; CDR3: CASSYPGQGNSPLHF
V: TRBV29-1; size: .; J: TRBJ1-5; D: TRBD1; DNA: TGCAGCGTTATTGCAGGGGGCGTAGATCAGCCCCAGCATTTT; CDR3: CSVIAGGVDQPQHF
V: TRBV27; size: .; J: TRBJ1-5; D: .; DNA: TGTGCCAGCAGTCCATTACAGATTTATAGCAATCAGCCCCAGCATTTT; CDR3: CASSPLQIYSNQPQHF
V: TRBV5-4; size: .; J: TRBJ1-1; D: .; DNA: TGTGCCAGCAGCTTGGGGGGTATTGGCACTGAAGCTTTCTTT; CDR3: CASSLGGIGTEAFF
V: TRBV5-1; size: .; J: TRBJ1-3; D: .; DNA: TGCGCCAGCAGCTTGGACGGAAACACCATATATTTT; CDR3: CASSLDGNTIYF
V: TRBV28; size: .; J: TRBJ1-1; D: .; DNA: TGTGCCAGCAGCTCTCAGGGATCTAACACTGAAGCTTTCTTT; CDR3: CASSSQGSNTEAFF
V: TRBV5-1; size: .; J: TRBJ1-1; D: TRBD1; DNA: TGCGCCAGCAGCTGGACAACCGGGACAGGGACTGAAGCTTTCTTT; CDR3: CASSWTTGTGTEAFF
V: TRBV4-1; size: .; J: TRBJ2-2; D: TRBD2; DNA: TGCGCCAGCAGCCAAGATCAAGGCGGCGGGGGGATAAACACCGGGGAGCTGTTTTTT; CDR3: CASSQDQGGGGINTGELFF
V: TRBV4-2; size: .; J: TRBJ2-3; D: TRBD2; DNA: TGTGCCAGCAGCCAAGAACCCGCTGGGCGGGGGGAGACAGATACGCAGTATTTT; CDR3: CASSQEPAGRGETDTQYF
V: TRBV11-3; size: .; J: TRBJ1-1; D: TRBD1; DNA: TGTGCCAGCAGCGTCTCATCTCGTACAGGGGGCGATAGACGTGAAGCTTTCTTT; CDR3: CASSVSSRTGGDRREAFF
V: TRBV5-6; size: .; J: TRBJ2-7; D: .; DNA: TGTGCCAGCAGCAGTCACAGTGAGCAGTACTTC; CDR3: CASSSHSEQYF
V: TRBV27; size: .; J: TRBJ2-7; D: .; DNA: TGTGCCACTAAAGCAGGGATTTCAGGGAATCGTGCCGAGCAGTACTTC; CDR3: CATKAGISGNRAEQYF
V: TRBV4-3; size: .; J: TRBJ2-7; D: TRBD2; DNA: TGCGCCAGCAGCCGCCGGACTAGCGGGCTCTCCTACGAGCAGTACTTC; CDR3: CASSRRTSGLSYEQYF
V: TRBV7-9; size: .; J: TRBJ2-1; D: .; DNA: TGTGCCAGCAGCCCGCCGAGAAGACAGGGGACTATTTACAATGAGCAGTTCTTC; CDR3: CASSPPRRQGTIYNEQFF
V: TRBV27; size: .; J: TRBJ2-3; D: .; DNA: TGTGCCAGCAGTTCATCCCCAGATACGCAGTATTTT; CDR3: CASSSSPDTQYF
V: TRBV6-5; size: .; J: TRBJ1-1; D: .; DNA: TGTGCCAGCAGTTACTCGACGAACACTGAAGCTTTCTTT; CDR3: CASSYSTNTEAFF
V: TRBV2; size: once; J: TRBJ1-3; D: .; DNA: TGTGCCAGCAGTGGGGGAAACTCTGGAAACACCATATATTTT; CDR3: CASSGGNSGNTIYF
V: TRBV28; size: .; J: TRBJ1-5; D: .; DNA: TGTGCCAGCAGTTTTATGGGCGGGATAGAAGGGTTTCAGCCCCAGCATTTT; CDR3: CASSFMGGIEGFQPQHF
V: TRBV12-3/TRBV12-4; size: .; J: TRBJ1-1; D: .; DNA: TGTGCCAGCGGAATTGGTCAGGGGGAAGCTTTCTTT; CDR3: CASGIGQGEAFF
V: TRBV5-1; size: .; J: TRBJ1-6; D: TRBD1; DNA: TGCGCCAGCAGACGGGACAGGGGTTCACCCCTCCACTTT; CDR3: CASRRDRGSPLHF
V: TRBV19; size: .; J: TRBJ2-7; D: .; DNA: TGTGCCAGTAGTACCCTGGACGGGAGCAACGAGCAGTACTTC; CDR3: CASSTLDGSNEQYF
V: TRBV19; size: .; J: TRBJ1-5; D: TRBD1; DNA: TGTGCCAGTAGTACCTCCGGGACAGGGGGTAATCAGCCCCAGCATTTT; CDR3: CASSTSGTGGNQPQHF
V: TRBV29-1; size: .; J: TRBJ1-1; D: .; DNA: TGCAGCGTCCTTCGCAAACTGTCGGACACTGAAGCTTTCTTT; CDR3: CSVLRKLSDTEAFF
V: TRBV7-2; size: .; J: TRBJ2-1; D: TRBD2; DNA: TGTGCCAGCAGCTTAGGGGGACTAGCCTACAATGAGCAGTTCTTC; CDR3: CASSLGGLAYNEQFF
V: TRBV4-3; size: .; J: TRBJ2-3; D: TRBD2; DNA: TGCGCCAGCAGCCAAGAGTTAGCGGGGGGGCCGGCAGATACGCAGTATTTT; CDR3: CASSQELAGGPADTQYF
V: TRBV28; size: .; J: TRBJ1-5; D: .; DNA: TGTGCCAGCAGTTTGGGAGGCAGGGCAAATCAGCCCCAGCATTTT; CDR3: CASSLGGRANQPQHF
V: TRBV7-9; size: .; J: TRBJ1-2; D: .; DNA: TGTGCCAGCAGCCTACTTCCCGGAGGGCTGAGTTATGGCTACACCTTC; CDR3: CASSLLPGGLSYGYTF
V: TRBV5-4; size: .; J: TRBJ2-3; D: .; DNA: TGTGCCAGCAGCTTCATCGGCGAAGATACGCAGTATTTT; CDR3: CASSFIGEDTQYF
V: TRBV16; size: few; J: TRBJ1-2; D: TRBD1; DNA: TGTGCCAGCAGCGGGGACAGTCTCTATGGCTACACCTTC; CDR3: CASSGDSLYGYTF
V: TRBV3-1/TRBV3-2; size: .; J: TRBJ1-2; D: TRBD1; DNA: TGTGCCAGCAGCCAGGACAGGAACTATGGCTACACCTTC; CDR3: CASSQDRNYGYTF
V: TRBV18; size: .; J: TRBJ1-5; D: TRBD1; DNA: TGTGCCAGCTCACTCCGGACAGGGCAGAATCAGCCCCAGCATTTT; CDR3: CASSLRTGQNQPQHF
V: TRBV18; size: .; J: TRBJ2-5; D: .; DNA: TGTGCCAGCTCACCACCGTCGGTCGGAGAGACCCAGTACTTC; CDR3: CASSPPSVGETQYF
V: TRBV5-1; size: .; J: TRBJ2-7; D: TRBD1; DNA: TGCGCCAGCAGTCTGGCCGGGACAGGGGGGTACGAGCAGTACTTC; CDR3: CASSLAGTGGYEQYF
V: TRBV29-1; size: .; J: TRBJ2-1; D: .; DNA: TGCAGCGGTGGGGGGTATGAGCAGTTCTTC; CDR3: CSGGGYEQFF
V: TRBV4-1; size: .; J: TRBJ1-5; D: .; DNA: TGCGCCAGCAGCCAAGAAGGCGGGTTCGGTCAGCCCCAGCATTTT; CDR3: CASSQEGGFGQPQHF
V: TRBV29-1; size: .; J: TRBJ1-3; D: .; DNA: TGCAGCGTTGAAGAGGACCTCCCCGCGGGGGGAAACACCATATATTTT; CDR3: CSVEEDLPAGGNTIYF
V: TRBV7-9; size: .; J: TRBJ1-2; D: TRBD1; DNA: TGTGCCAGCAGTCAGGGACAGAGCTATGGCTACACCTTC; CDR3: CASSQGQSYGYTF
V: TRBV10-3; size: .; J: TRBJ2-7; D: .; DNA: TGTGCCATCAGTGAGTCGGAACTAGTGGGCGAGCAGTACTTC; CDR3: CAISESELVGEQYF
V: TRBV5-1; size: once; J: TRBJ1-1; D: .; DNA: TGCGCCAGCAGCTTGGGTTTTGAAGCTTTCTTT; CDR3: CASSLGFEAFF
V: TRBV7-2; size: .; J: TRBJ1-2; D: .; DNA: TGTGCCAGCAGCGGTTCACGGACGGGCTATGGCTACACCTTC; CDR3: CASSGSRTGYGYTF
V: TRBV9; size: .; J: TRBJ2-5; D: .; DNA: TGTGCCAGCAGCGTAGCTACAGGCGGGGAGACCCAGTACTTC; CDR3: CASSVATGGETQYF
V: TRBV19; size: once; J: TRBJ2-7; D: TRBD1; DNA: TGTGCCAGTAGTGTGGGGCCGGACAGGGGCCCCTACGAGCAGTACTTC; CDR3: CASSVGPDRGPYEQYF
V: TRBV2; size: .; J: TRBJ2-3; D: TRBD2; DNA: TGTGCCAGCAGTGAAATGAGGACTAGCGGGGGCCTCTCCGATTTT; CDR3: CASSEMRTSGGLSDF
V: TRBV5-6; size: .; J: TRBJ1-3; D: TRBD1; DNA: TGTGCCAGCAGCTTTGGACAGGGATTTGCTGGAAACACCATATATTTT; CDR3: CASSFGQGFAGNTIYF
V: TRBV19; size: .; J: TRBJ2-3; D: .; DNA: TGTGCCAGTAGTGAAATCGAGGTCGGGTCCGCAGATACGCAGTATTTT; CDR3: CASSEIEVGSADTQYF
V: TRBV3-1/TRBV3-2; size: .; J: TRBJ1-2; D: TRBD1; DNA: TGTGCCAGCAGCCGAGGGGACAGGGGGCGCTTCTATGGCTACACCTTC; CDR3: CASSRGDRGRFYGYTF
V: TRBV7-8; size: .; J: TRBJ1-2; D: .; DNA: TGTGCCAGCAGCTTAGGGGCAGCTTGGGATGGCTACACCTTC; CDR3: CASSLGAAWDGYTF